This T cell receptor (beta chain) appears in the sequencing data of a study of vaccination and CD4 T cells after COVID-19. Treatment here: approximately 9-day PBMC culture with coronavirus spike peptide pools or control peptides (ViraFEST assay). Negative selection separated CD4+ T cells from roughly 11-day cultures. This CDR3 comprises 12 residues. Oncomine TCR Beta short-read sequencing was applied to DNA from cultured CD4+ T cells. TCRdb ran MiXCR on the PCR reads and lists one entry per CDR3 protein. The sample holds more than 4,000 distinct CDR3 sequences, 20% seen once. Concerning this clonotype itself: Its antigen is not identified.

The V call is TRBV12-2, the J call TRBJ1-6. TRBV12-2 is a recognized pseudogene. The sample was CD4+ T cells from blood, cultured in vitro. This receptor was identified in a human donor who had recovered from COVID-19. The CDR3 reads CASRFTSGPLHF. The DNA of the CDR3 is TGTGCAAGTCGCTTTACCAGTGGACCCCTCCACTTT.